A single sample is the source of the 17 T cell receptor beta chains below, sequenced in a study of blood T cells in healthy people across ages. PCR was performed a second time for roughly 7 to 12 cycles using a sample-barcoded 5' primer and a J-beta primer mix. TCRdb fed the 5' RACE reads into MiXCR, producing one record per CDR3 protein. The sample includes about 1,600,000 distinct CDR3 sequences, about 40% of them seen just once. Specimen: blood. The receptors here all came from a woman between 18 and 29 years old in good health.

This rearrangement joins TRBV7-9 to TRBJ2-5, with D perhaps TRBD1 or TRBD2 (5 bases each). The V end was cut by 5 bases, the J end by 4 bases, with 14 bases between. Per germline, CDR1 SEHNR and CDR2 FQNEAQ (reference sequence). This CDR3 contains 14 residues. This chain's CDR3 is CASSLNWGLETQYF. DNA for the CDR3: TGTGCCAGCAGCCTCAATTGGGGGTTAGAGACCCAGTACTTC.

A remark on this clonotype: The junction differs from germline at one of its ends, possibly a read error. V and J are TRBV5-1 and TRBJ2-1; D is unclear. Germline assignment: CDR1 SGHRS and CDR2 YFSETQ. This CDR3 is built from 17 residues. The chain's CDR3 is CASSLRSCFGQHNERFF. The CDR3 DNA reads as TGCGCCAGCAGCTTGAGGTCTTGCTTTGGGCAGCACAATGAGCGGTTCTTC.

The chain employs TRBV14 and TRBJ2-1, with D unresolved. The CDR3 is made up of 16 amino acids. CDR1 is SGHDN and CDR2 is FVKESK in the germline V gene. Trimming took 4 bases from V and 2 from J, leaving 15 bases between them. This chain's CDR3 is CASSRRVPRPYNEQFF. CDR3 DNA: TGTGCCAGCAGCCGCCGGGTTCCTCGGCCCTACAATGAGCAGTTCTTC. The full variable domain, completed using reference TRBV14 and TRBJ2-1, is EAGVTQFPSHSVIEKGQTVTLRCDPISGHDNLYWYRRVMGKEIKFLLHFVKESKQDESGMPNNRFLAERTGGTYSTLKVQPAELEDSGVYFCASSRRVPRPYNEQFFGPGTRLTVL.

This sequence joins TRBV20-1 and TRBJ2-1, with 8 nucleotides matching TRBD2. With 3 bases clipped from V and 4 bases from J, the junction kept 2 bases outside the gene matches. CDR1 DFQATT and CDR2 SNEGSKA come from the germline V gene (reference sequence). This CDR3 is 13 amino acids long. As DNA, the CDR3 is TGCAGTGCTAGCGGGGGGGGTTACAATGAGCAGTTCTTC. Translation gives CSASGGGYNEQFF.

The chain uses TRBV13 and TRBJ2-5, with a weak D call TRBD2 (5 bases). V lost 5 bases to trimming and J lost 11 bases, with 30 bases between them. Germline loops: CDR1 PRHDT, CDR2 FYEKMQ (reference sequence). The CDR3 has 17 amino acids. CDR3 coding DNA: TGTGCCAGCAGCCCCCCCCACGCGGGTCTTTCCTACAATGAGCAGTACTTC. Protein product: CASSPPHAGLSYNEQYF.

The chain is built from TRBV6-1 and TRBJ2-1; TRBD1 aligns across 8 bases. The CDR3 is 15 residues long. Germline V CDR1 and CDR2: MNHNS, SASEGT. With V trimmed by 5 bases and J by 7 bases, 10 bases remained unmatched. CDR3 region: CASSPSGQGVNEQFF. The CDR3 nucleotides read TGTGCCAGCAGTCCGTCAGGACAGGGAGTGAATGAGCAGTTCTTC.

Points on this clonotype: Its ends do not fully match the called genes, so a read error is possible. The chain employs TRBV12-3 or TRBV12-4 and TRBJ1-2, with a weak D call TRBD1 (6 bases). The CDR3 has 15 residues. For the CDR3, the DNA is TGTGCCAGCAGTTTTTCCGGGGGCGGGAACTGTGGCTACACCTTC. Translation gives CASSFSGGGNCGYTF.

The chain couples TRBV20-1 to TRBJ2-5; D not resolved. Germline loops: CDR1 DFQATT, CDR2 SNEGSKA (reference sequence). This CDR3 has 11 residues. CDR3 sequence (DNA): TGCGGTGTCGTCCCGGGAGAGACCCAGTACTTC. Residues: CGVVPGETQYF.

The chain combines TRBV20-1 with TRBJ2-1, with a possible D match to TRBD1 (6 bases). Trimming shortened V by 1 base and J by 10 bases, and 17 bases separated the two germline ends. This CDR3 region has 14 residues. Germline V lookup: CDR1 DFQATT, CDR2 SNEGSKA (reference sequence). The CDR3: CSARGADSSYEQFF. CDR3 coding DNA: TGCAGTGCTAGAGGAGCGGACAGCTCCTACGAGCAGTTCTTC.

The J gene is TRBJ2-5, the V gene TRBV18, with 7 positions matching TRBD2. CDR3 length: 15 residues. Germline CDR1 is KGHSH and CDR2 is LQKENI. J lost 0 bases, V lost 3 bases, and 4 bases had no gene match. The CDR3 sequence is CASSPGGTDQETQYF. DNA for the CDR3: TGTGCCAGCTCACCGGGAGGGACGGACCAAGAGACCCAGTACTTC. Full variable domain (rest looked up from reference TRBV18 and TRBJ2-5): NAGVMQNPRHLVRRRGQEARLRCSPMKGHSHVYWYRQLPEEGLKFMVYLQKENIIDESGMPKERFSAEFPKEGPSILRIQQVVRGDSAAYFCASSPGGTDQETQYFGPGTRLLVL.

This sequence joins TRBV4-2 and TRBJ2-5, with 9 bases fitting TRBD2. The J segment lost 11 bases and the V segment lost 0 bases, leaving 16 bases of the junction unmatched. In germline, CDR1 is LGHNA, CDR2 YNFKEQ. The CDR3 spans 17 residues. CDR3 coding DNA: TGTGCCAGCAGCCAAGATACAGGTGCGGGGGGGCGTAATGAGCAGTACTTC. This codes for CASSQDTGAGGRNEQYF.

The chain recombines TRBV10-3 with TRBJ2-7, with TRBD1 matching 9 bases. J was trimmed by 3 bases and V by 3 bases; bases with no gene match: 9. The CDR3 sequence is 16 residues long. CDR1 is ENHRY, CDR2 SYGVKD, per germline. The CDR3 loop is CAISELIGDRVYEQYF. In DNA form, the CDR3 reads TGTGCCATCAGTGAACTGATTGGGGACAGGGTCTACGAGCAGTACTTC.

The chain carries TRBV27 and TRBJ2-3; TRBD2 might be the D (6 bases). Trimming took off 7 bases at V and 1 base at J, with 12 bases between the two ends. The V gene's germline CDR1 is MNHEY and CDR2 SMNVEV (reference sequence). This CDR3 has 14 amino acids. The CDR3 DNA follows: TGTGCCAGCACCCCCGCGGGACGCACAGATACGCAGTATTTT. It encodes CASTPAGRTDTQYF.

This chain links TRBV21-1 with TRBJ2-1; no check of the table's D call, TRBD2, against the DNA was made. TRBV21-1 is annotated as a pseudogene. The CDR3 contains 16 residues. CDR3 sequence reads: CASTLTKRGGPDEQFF. CDR3 DNA sequence: TGTGCCAGCACCCTTACTAAGCGGGGGGGCCCGGATGAGCAGTTCTTC.

The V gene is TRBV3-1, the J gene TRBJ2-1; possible D gene TRBD2, 6 bases. Germline CDR1 reads LGHDT; CDR2 reads YNNKEL (reference sequence). The V gene lost 1 base and the J gene lost 8 bases, with 12 bases spanning the gap. There are 14 residues in the CDR3. CDR3 DNA sequence: TGTGCCAGCAGCCAAGGGACCGGGGACTATGAGCAGTTCTTC. Protein: CASSQGTGDYEQFF.

A few counts support this clonotype. V is TRBV6-1 and J is TRBJ1-2; D remains ambiguous. Trimming removed 8 bases from V and 1 base from J, with 11 bases in between. CDR1 is MNHNS and CDR2 is SASEGT in the germline V gene. The CDR3 is 13 residues long. The CDR3 DNA follows: TGTGCCAGCTCCCGGGAGGTTAACTATGGCTACACCTTC. It encodes CASSREVNYGYTF.

The rearrangement joins TRBV9 to TRBJ2-3; D is perhaps TRBD2 (6 bases). Trimming shortened V by 3 bases and J by 6 bases, and 14 bases separated the two germline ends. Germline CDR1 SGDLS, CDR2 YYNGEE. The CDR3 sequence is 14 residues long. The CDR3 spells CASSARGYADTQYF. The DNA for the CDR3 is TGTGCCAGCAGCGCGCGGGGATATGCGGATACGCAGTATTTT.